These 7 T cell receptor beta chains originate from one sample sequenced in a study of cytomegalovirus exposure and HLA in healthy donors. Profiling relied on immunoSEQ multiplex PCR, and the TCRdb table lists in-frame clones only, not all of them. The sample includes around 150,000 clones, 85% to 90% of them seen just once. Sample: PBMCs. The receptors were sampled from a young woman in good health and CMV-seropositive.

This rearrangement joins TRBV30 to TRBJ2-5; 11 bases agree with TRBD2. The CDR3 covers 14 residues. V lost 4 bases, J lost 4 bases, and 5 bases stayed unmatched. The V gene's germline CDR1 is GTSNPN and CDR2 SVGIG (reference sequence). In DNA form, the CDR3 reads TGTGCCTGGACTAGCGGGAGGTCGGTAGAGACCCAGTACTTC. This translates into CAWTSGRSVETQYF.

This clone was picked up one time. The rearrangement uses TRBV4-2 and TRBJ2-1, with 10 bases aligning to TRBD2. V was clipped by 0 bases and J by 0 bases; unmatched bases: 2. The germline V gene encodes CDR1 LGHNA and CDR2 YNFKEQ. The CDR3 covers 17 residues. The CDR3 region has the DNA TGTGCCAGCAGCCAAGATCCTAGCGGGAGCTCCTACAATGAGCAGTTCTTC. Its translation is CASSQDPSGSSYNEQFF.

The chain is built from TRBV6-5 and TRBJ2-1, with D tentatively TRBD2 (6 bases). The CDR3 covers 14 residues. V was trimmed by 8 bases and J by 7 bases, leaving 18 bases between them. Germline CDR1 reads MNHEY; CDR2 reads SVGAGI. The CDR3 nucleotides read TGTGCCAGCCGAAACCTGGGGAGGAAGAATGAGCAGTTCTTC. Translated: CASRNLGRKNEQFF.

CDR3 region: CAEVPTSTIDTQYF. CDR3 bases: TGTGCCGAAGTCCCCACTAGCACCATTGATACGCAGTATTTT. The chain uses TRBV7-2 and TRBJ2-3, with a tentative D call TRBD2 (6 bases). Germline V gene data show CDR1 as SGHTA and CDR2 as FQGNSA. CDR3 size: 14 residues. V lost 11 bases to trimming and J lost 6 bases, with 21 bases between them. Variable domain in full (rest from reference TRBV7-2 and TRBJ2-3): GAGVSQSPSNKVTEKGKDVELRCDPISGHTALYWYRQSLGQGLEFLIYFQGNSAPDKSGLPSDRFSAERTGGSVSTLTIQRTQQEDSAVYLCAEVPTSTIDTQYFGPGTRLTVL.

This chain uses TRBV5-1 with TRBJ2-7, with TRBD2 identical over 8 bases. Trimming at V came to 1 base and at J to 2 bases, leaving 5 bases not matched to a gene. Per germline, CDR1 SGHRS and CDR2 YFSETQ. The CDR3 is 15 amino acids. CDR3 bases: TGCGCCAGCAGCTTGATAAGCGGGGGCCCCTACGAGCAGTACTTC. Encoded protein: CASSLISGGPYEQYF.

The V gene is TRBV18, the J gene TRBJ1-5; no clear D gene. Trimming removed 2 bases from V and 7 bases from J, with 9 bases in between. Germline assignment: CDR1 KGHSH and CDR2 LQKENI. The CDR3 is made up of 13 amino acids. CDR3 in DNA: TGTGCCAGCTCACCATACGAGGGACAGCCCCAGCATTTT. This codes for CASSPYEGQPQHF.

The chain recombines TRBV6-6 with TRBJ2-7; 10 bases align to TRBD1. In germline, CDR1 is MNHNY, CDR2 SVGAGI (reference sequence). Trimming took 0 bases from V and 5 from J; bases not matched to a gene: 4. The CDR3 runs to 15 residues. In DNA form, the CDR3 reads TGTGCCAGCAGTTACTCGACAGGGGGCTGGGACGAGCAGTACTTC. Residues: CASSYSTGGWDEQYF.